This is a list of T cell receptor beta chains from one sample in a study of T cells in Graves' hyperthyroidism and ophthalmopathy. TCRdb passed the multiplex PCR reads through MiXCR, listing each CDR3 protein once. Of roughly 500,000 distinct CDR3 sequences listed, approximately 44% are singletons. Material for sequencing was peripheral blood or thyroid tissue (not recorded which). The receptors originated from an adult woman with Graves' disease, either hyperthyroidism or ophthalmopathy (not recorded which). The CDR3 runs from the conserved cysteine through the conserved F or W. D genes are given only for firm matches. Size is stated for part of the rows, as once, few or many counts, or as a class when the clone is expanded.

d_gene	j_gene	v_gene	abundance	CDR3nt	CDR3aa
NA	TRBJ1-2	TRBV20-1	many	TGCAGTGCCAGGATGGGATTTGGCTACACCTTC	CSARMGFGYTF
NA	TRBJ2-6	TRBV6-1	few	TGTGCCAGCATTCCTGCGGACGTCGCTTCTGGGGCCAACGTCCTGACTTTC	CASIPADVASGANVLTF
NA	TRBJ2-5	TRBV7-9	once	TGTGCCAGCAGCGGGCAGCGAAGCGAGACCCAGTACTTC	CASSGQRSETQYF
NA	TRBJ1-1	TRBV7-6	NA	TGTGCCAGCAGCAGCATATACGAGGGCGCGGGAACTGAAGCTTTCTTT	CASSSIYEGAGTEAFF
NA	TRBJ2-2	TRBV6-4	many	TGTGCCAGCAGTGCTGACGGGAGAGAGGGCACCGGGGAGCTGTTTTTT	CASSADGREGTGELFF
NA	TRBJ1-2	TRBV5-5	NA	TGTGCCAGCAGCCGCGCGCATACTAGAGACTATGGCTACACCTTC	CASSRAHTRDYGYTF
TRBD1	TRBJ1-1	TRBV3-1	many	TGTGCCAGCAGCCAAGATCAGGGGGGTGAAGCTTTCTTT	CASSQDQGGEAFF
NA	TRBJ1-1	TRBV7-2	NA	TGTGCCAGCAGCCCTAAACACGTCCTCGGGTTGGGTATGGCTGAAGCTTTCTTT	CASSPKHVLGLGMAEAFF
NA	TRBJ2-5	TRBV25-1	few	TGTGCCAGCAGTGAATTTAAGGGATGGGAGGAGACCCAGTACTTC	CASSEFKGWEETQYF
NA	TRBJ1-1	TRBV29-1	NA	TGCAGCGTTAAACATAACACTGAAGCTTTCTTT	CSVKHNTEAFF
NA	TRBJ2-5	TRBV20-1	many	TGCAGTGCTAGAGGCCTGGGGACCCAGTACTTC	CSARGLGTQYF
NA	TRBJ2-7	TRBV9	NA	TGTGCCAGCAGCGTAGGTAACAGGGCGGCCGGGGAGCAGTACTTC	CASSVGNRAAGEQYF
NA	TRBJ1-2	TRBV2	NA	TGTGCCAGCAGTGCCGCAGGGTATGGCTACACCTTC	CASSAAGYGYTF
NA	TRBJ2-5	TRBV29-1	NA	TGCAGCGTGGGAAAAACGACAGGCTGGAAAGAGACCCAGTACTTC	CSVGKTTGWKETQYF
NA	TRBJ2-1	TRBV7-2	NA	TGTGCCAGCAGTTATCACGATTATGAGCAGTTCTTC	CASSYHDYEQFF
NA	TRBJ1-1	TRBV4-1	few	TGCGCCAGCAGCCTGCAGGGAGAGAACACTGAAGCTTTCTTT	CASSLQGENTEAFF
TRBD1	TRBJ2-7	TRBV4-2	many	TGTGCCAGCAGCACCATAGGGACAGTCTACGAGCAGTACTTC	CASSTIGTVYEQYF
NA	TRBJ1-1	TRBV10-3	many	TGTGCCATCAGTGAGTCGCGAGAAGCTTTCTTT	CAISESREAFF
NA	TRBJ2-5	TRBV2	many	TGTGCCAGCAGTGATTTTCTTCGCCCACAGGCGGGACAAGAGACCCAGTACTTC	CASSDFLRPQAGQETQYF
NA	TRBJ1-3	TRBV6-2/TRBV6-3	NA	TGTGCCAGCAGTCAAGATGCCACCTCTGGAAACACCATATATTTT	CASSQDATSGNTIYF
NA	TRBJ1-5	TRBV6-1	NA	TGTGCCAGCAGCCCCGTTAGCGGGGAGGGCGATCAGCCCCAGCATTTT	CASSPVSGEGDQPQHF
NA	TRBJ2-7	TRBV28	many	TGTGCCAGCAGGGAAGGGCACTACGAGCAGTACTTC	CASREGHYEQYF
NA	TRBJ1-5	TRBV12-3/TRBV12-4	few	TGTGCCAGCAGTGACCGAGGGGGGAGTCAGCCCCAGCATTTT	CASSDRGGSQPQHF
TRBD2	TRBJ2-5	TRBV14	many	TGTGCCAGCAGCCAAGCGGGACTAGCAGAACAAGAGACCCAGTACTTC	CASSQAGLAEQETQYF
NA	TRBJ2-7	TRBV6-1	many	TGTGCCAGCAGTCTAACGGGACGGGCCTACGAGCAGTACTTC	CASSLTGRAYEQYF
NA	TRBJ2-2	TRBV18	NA	TGTGCCAGCTCACGGGCTATCAACACCGGGGAGCTGTTTTTT	CASSRAINTGELFF
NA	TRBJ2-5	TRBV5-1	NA	TGCGCCAGCAGCTTGTCGCAGGCGGAGACCCAGTACTTC	CASSLSQAETQYF
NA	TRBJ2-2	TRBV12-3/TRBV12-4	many	TGTGCCAGCAGTTTATGGGGGACCGACGGGGAGCTGTTTTTT	CASSLWGTDGELFF
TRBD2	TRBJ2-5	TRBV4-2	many	TGTGCCAGCAGCCAGGCGGGACTAGGCGGGACCCAGTACTTC	CASSQAGLGGTQYF
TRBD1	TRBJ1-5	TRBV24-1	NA	TGTGCCACCAGTGACCGGACAGGCCCTAATCAGCCCCAGCATTTT	CATSDRTGPNQPQHF
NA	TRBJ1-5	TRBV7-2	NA	TGTGCCAGCAGCCCGGCCCGATGGCAAGAGACCCAGCATTTT	CASSPARWQETQHF
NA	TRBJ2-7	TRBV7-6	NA	TGTGCCAGCAGCAGTACAGGGTCCGGGGCCTACGAGCAGTACTTC	CASSSTGSGAYEQYF
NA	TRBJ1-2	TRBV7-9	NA	TGTGCCAGCAGCACTGAAGCGGGGGGAAGGCGCTACACCTTC	CASSTEAGGRRYTF
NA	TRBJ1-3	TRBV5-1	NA	TGCGCCAGCAGTTCTGGGAATCTCGGAAACACCATATATTTT	CASSSGNLGNTIYF
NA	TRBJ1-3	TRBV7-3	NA	TGTGCCAGCAGCACGACCTTTATCTCTGGAAACACCATATATTTT	CASSTTFISGNTIYF
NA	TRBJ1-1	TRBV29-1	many	TGCAGCGTTTTGGACACTGAAGCTTTCTTT	CSVLDTEAFF
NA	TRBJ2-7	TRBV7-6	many	TGTGCCAGCAGCTTTCGACAGGACTACGAGCAGTACTTC	CASSFRQDYEQYF